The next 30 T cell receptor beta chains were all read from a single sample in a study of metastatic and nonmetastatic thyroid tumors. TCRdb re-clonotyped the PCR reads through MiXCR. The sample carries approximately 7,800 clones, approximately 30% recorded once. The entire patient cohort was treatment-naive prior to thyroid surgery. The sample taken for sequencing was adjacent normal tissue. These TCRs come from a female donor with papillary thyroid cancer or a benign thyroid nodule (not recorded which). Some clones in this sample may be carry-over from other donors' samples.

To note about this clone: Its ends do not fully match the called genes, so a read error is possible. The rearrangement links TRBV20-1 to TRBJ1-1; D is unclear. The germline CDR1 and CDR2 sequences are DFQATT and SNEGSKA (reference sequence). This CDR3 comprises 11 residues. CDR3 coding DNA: TGCAGTGCTACCCAGAACATTGAAGCTTTCTTT. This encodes CSATQNIEAFF.

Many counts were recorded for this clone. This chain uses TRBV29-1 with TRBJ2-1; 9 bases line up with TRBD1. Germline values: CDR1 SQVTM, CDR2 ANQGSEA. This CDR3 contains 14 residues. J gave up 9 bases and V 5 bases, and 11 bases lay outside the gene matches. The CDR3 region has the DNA TGCAGCGTTTTCCGGGACAGGGAGTTGGGTGAGCAGTTCTTC. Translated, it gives CSVFRDRELGEQFF.

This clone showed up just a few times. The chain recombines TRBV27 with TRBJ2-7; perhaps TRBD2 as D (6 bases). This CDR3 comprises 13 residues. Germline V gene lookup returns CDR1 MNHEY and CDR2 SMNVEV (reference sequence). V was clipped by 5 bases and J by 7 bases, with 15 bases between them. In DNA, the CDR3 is TGTGCCAGCAGTAGTGGAGGGAGTCGAGAGCAGTACTTC. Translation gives CASSSGGSREQYF.

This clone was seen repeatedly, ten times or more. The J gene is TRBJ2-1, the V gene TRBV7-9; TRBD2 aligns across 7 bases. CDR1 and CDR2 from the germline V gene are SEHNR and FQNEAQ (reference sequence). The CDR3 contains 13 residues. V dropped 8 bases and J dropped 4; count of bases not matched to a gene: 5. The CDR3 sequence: CASLRRGYNEQFF. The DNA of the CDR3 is TGTGCCAGCCTCCGGCGGGGGTACAATGAGCAGTTCTTC.

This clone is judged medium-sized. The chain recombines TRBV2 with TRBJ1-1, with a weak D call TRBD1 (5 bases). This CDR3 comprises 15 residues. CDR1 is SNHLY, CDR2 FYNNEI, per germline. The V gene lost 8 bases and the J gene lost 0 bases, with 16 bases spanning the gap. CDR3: CASDLRGAMNTEAFF. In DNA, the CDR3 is TGTGCCAGCGACTTGAGAGGGGCCATGAACACTGAAGCTTTCTTT.

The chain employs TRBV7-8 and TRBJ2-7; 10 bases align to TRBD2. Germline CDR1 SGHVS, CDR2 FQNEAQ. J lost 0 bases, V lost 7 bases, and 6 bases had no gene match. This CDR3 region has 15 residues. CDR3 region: CASNRGLAASYEQYF. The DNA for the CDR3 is TGTGCCAGCAATCGAGGACTAGCGGCCTCCTACGAGCAGTACTTC.

The CDR3 region has the DNA TGCGCCAGCAGTTACTACTACCCGAACACTGGGGCTTTCTTT. This codes for CASSYYYPNTGAFF. The chain employs TRBV5-1 and TRBJ1-1; D is uncertain. The CDR3 loop spans 14 amino acids. Germline V gene lookup returns CDR1 SGHRS and CDR2 YFSETQ. V was trimmed by 5 bases and J by 11 bases, leaving 22 bases between them.

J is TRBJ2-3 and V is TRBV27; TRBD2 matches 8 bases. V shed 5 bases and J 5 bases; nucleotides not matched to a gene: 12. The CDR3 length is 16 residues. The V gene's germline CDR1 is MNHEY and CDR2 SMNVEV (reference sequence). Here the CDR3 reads CASSPRDPGGGDTQYF. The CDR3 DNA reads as TGTGCCAGCAGTCCGCGGGACCCGGGAGGGGGAGATACGCAGTATTTT.

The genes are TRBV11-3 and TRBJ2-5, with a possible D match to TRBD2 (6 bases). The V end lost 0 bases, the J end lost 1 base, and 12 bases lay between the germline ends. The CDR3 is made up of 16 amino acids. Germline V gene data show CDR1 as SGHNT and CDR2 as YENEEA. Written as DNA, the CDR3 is TGTGCCAGCAGCTTAGAGCGTCGGCGGGGCCAAGAGACCCAGTACTTC. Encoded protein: CASSLERRRGQETQYF.

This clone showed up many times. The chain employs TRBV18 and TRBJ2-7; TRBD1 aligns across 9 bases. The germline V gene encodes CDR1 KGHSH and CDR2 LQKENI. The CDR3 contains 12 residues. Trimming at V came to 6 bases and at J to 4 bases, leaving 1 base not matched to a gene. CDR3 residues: CASSGQGYEQYF. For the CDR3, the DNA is TGTGCCAGCTCGGGACAGGGTTACGAGCAGTACTTC.

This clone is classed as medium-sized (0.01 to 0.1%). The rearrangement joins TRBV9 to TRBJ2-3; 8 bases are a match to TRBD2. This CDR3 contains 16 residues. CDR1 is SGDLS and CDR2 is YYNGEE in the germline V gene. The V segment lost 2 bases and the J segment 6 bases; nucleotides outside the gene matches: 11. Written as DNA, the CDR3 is TGTGCCAGCAGCGTTACCACTAGCGGAGGAGGGGATACGCAGTATTTT. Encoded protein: CASSVTTSGGGDTQYF.

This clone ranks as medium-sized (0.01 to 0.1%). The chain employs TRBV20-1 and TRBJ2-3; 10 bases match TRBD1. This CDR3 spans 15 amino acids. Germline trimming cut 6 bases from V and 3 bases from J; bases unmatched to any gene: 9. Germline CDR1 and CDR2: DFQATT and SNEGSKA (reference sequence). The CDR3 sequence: CSALDRGRWTDTQYF. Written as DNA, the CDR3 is TGCAGTGCCTTGGACAGGGGGAGGTGGACAGATACGCAGTATTTT.

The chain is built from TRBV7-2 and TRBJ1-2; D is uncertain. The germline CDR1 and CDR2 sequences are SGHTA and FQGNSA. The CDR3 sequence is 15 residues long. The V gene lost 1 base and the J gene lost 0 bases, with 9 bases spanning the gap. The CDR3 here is CASSLVGFPNYGYTF. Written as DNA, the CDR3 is TGTGCCAGCAGCTTAGTCGGCTTTCCTAACTATGGCTACACCTTC.

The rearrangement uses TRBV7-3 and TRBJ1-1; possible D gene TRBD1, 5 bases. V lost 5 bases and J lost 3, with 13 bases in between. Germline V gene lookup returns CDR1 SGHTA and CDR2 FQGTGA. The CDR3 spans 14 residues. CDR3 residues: CASSPLGGDTEAFF. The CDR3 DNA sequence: TGTGCCAGCAGCCCCCTGGGAGGGGACACTGAAGCTTTCTTT.

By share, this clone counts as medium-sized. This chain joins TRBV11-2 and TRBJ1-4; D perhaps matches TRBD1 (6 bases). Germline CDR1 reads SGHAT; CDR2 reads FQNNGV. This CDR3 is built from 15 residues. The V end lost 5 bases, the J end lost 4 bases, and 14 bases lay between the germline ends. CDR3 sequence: CASSNQGLSNEKLFF. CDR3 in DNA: TGTGCCAGCAGCAACCAGGGGTTAAGTAATGAAAAACTGTTTTTT.

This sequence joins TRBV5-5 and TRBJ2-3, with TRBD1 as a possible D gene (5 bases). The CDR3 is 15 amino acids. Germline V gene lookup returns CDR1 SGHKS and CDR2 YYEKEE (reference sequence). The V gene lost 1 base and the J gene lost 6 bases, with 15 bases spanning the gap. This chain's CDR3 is CASSLWGTPRDTQYF. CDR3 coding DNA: TGTGCCAGCAGCTTGTGGGGCACCCCAAGGGATACGCAGTATTTT.

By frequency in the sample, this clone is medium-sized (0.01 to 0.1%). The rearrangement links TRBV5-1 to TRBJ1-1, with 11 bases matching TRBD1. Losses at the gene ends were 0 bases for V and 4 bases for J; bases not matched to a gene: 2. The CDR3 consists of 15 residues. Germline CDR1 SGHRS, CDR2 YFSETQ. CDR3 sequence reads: CASSLGGTGGTEAFF. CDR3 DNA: TGCGCCAGCAGCTTGGGAGGGACAGGGGGCACTGAAGCTTTCTTT.

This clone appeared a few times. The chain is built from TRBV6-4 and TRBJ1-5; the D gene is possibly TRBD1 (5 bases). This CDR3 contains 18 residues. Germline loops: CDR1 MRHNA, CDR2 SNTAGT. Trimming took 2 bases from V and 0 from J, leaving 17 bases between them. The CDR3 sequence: CASSDAKAGGYSNQPQHF. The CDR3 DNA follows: TGTGCCAGCAGTGACGCTAAGGCGGGGGGTTATAGCAATCAGCCCCAGCATTTT.

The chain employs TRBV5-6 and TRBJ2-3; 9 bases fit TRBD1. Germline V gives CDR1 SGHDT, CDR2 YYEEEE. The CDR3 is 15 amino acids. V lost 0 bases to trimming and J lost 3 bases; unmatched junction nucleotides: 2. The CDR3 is CASSLEGQGTDTQYF. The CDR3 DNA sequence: TGTGCCAGCAGCTTGGAGGGACAGGGTACAGATACGCAGTATTTT.

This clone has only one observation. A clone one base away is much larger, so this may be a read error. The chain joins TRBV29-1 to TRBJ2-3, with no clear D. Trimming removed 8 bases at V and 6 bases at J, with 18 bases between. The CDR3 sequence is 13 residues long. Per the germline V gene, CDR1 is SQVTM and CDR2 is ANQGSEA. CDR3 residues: CSSPLGWIDTQYF. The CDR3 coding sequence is TGCAGCTCCCCCTTGGGATGGATCGATACGCAGTATTTT.

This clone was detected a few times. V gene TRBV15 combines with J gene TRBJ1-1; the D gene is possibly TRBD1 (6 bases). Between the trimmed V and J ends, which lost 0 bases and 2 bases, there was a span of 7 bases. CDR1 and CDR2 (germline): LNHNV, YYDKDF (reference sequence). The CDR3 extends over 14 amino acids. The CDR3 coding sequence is TGTGCCACCAGCAGAGACAGGGGCAACACTGAAGCTTTCTTT. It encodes CATSRDRGNTEAFF.

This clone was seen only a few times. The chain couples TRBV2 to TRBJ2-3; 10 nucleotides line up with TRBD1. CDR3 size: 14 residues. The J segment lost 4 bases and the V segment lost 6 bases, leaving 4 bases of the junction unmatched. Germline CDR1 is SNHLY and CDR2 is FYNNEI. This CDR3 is CASRATGGADTQYF. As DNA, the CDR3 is TGTGCCAGCAGGGCGACAGGGGGCGCAGATACGCAGTATTTT.

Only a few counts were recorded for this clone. CDR3 in amino acids: CASSLGANYGYTF. Here the CDR3 DNA reads TGTGCCAGCAGCCTCGGTGCTAACTATGGCTACACCTTC. V gene TRBV6-1 combines with J gene TRBJ1-2; D is undetermined. The germline V gene has CDR1 MNHNS and CDR2 SASEGT. The ends were cut back, 6 bases at V and 0 bases at J, with 8 bases in the middle. The CDR3 totals 13 residues.

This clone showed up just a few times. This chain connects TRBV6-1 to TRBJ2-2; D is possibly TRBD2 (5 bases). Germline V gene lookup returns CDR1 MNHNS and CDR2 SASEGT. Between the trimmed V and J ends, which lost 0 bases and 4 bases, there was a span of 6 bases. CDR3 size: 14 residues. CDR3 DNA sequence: TGTGCCAGCAGTGAAGCCGGGATCACCGGGGAGCTGTTTTTT. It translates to CASSEAGITGELFF.

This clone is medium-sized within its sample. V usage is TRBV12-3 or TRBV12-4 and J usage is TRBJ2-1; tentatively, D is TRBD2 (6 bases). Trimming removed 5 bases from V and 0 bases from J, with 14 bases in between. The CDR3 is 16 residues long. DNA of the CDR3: TGTGCCAGCAGTCCCTCCGGGACTTCCTCCTACAATGAGCAGTTCTTC. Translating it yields CASSPSGTSSYNEQFF.

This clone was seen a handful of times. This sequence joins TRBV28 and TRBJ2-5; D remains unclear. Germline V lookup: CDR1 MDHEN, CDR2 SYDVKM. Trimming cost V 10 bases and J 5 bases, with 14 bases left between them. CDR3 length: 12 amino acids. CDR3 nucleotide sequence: TGTGCCACAGCTTTGGGTTTGGAGACCCAGTACTTC. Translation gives CATALGLETQYF.

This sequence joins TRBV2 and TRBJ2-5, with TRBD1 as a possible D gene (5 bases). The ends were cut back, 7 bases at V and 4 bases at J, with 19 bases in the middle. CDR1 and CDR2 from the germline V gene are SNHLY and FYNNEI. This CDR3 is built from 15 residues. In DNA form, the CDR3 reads TGTGCCAGCAATGACAGATCAGGTAGAGGAGAGACCCAGTACTTC. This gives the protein CASNDRSGRGETQYF.

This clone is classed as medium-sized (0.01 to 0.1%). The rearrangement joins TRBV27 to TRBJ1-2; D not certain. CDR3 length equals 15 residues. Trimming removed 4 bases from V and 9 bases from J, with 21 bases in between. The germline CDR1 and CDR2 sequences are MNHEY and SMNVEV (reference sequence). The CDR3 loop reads CASSSWETERGSYTF. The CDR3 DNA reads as TGTGCCAGCAGTTCTTGGGAGACGGAGCGCGGGAGCTACACCTTC.

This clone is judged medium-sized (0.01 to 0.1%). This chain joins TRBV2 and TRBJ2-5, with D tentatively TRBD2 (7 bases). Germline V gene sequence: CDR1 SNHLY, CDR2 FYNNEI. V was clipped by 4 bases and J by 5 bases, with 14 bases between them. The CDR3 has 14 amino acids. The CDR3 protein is CASSGSRGGETQYF. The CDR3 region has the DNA TGTGCCAGCAGTGGCAGCAGGGGAGGGGAGACCCAGTACTTC.

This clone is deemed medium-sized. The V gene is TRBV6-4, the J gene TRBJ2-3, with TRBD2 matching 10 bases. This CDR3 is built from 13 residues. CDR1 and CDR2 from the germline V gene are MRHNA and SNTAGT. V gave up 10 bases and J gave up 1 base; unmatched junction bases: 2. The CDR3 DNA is TGTGCCACCGGGACTAGCGGCACAGATACGCAGTATTTT. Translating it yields CATGTSGTDTQYF.